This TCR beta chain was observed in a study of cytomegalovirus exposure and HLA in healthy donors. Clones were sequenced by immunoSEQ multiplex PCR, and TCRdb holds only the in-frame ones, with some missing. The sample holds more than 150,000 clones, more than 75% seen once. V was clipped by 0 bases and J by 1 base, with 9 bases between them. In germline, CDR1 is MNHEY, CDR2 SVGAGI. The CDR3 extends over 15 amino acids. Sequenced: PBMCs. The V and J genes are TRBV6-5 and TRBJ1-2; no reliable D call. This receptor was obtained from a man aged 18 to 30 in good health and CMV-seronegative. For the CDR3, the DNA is TGTGCCAGCAGTTACTCGATGCTAGATAACTATGGCTACACCTTC. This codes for CASSYSMLDNYGYTF.